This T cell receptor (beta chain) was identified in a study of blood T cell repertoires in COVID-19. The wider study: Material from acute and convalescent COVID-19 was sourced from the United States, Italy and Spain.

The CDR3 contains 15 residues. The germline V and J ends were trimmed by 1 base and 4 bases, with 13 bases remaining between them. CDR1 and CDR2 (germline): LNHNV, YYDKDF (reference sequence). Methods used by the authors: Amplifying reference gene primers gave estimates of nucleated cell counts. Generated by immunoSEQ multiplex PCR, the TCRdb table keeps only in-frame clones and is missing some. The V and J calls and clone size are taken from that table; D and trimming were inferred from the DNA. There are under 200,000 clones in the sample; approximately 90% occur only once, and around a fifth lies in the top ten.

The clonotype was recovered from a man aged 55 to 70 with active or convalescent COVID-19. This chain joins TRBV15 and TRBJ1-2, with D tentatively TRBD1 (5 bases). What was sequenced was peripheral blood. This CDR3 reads CATSRGRASFYGYTF. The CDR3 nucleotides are TGTGCCACCAGCAGAGGCAGGGCTTCTTTCTATGGCTACACCTTC.